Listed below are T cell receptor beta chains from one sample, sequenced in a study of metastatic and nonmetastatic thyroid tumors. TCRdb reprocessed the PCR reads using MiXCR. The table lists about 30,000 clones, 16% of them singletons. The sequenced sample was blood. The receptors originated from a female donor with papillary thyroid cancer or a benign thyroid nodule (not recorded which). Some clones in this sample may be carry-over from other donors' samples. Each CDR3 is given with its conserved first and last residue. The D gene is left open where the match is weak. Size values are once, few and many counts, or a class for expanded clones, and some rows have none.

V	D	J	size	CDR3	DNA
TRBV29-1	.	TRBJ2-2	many	CSVVGDTGELFF	TGCAGCGTTGTCGGGGACACCGGGGAGCTGTTTTTT
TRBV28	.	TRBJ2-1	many	CASSPTGALGVNEQFF	TGTGCCAGCAGTCCCACTGGCGCCCTGGGAGTCAATGAGCAGTTCTTC
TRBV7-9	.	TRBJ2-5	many	CASSLAWVRETGETQYF	TGTGCCAGCAGCTTAGCCTGGGTCAGGGAAACAGGGGAGACCCAGTACTTC
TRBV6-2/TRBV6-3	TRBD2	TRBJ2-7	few	CASSYSRGTSGTSSYYQYF	TGTGCCAGCAGTTACTCGAGGGGGACTAGCGGAACGAGCTCCTACTATCAGTACTTC
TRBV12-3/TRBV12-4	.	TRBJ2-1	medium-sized	CASSSTHEQFF	TGTGCCAGCAGCTCGACCCATGAGCAGTTCTTC
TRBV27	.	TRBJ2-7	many	CASSALFKGEQYF	TGTGCCAGTTCCGCCCTATTCAAGGGCGAGCAGTACTTC
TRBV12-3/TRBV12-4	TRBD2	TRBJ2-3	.	CASSSYTSGRSDTQYF	TGTGCCAGCAGCTCCTATACTAGCGGGAGATCAGATACTCAGTATTTT
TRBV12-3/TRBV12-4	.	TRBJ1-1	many	CASSFLRRTEAFF	TGTGCCAGCAGTTTTCTCCGGAGGACTGAAGCTTTCTTT
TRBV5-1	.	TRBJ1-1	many	CASSPPTVWDTEAFF	TGCGCCAGCAGCCCCCCGACGGTCTGGGACACTGAAGCTTTCTTT
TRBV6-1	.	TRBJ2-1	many	CASSEGPIDEQFF	TGTGCCAGCAGTGAGGGACCCATCGATGAGCAGTTCTTC
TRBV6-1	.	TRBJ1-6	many	CASSFPYNSPLHF	TGTGCCAGCAGTTTTCCGTATAATTCACCCCTCCACTTT
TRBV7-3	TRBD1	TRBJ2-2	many	CASSSDRGVNTGELFF	TGTGCCAGCAGCTCGGACAGGGGCGTCAACACCGGGGAGCTGTTTTTT
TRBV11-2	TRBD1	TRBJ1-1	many	CASRGTGGFAFF	TGTGCCAGCCGCGGGACAGGGGGCTTTGCTTTCTTT
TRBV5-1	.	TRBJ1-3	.	CASSLATPGNTIYF	TGCGCCAGCAGCTTGGCGACACCTGGAAACACCATATATTTT
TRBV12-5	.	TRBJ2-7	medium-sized	CASAGDLYEQYF	TGTGCTAGCGCCGGCGACCTTTACGAGCAGTACTTC
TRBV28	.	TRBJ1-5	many	CASSWQGFQPQHF	TGTGCCAGCAGTTGGCAGGGATTTCAGCCCCAGCATTTT
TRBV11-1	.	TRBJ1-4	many	CASSFAPDSPGWGEKLFF	TGTGCCAGCAGCTTCGCCCCGGACAGTCCCGGCTGGGGTGAAAAACTGTTTTTT
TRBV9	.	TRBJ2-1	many	CASSGLQGRRGHEQFF	TGTGCCAGCAGCGGACTTCAGGGTCGGCGAGGGCATGAGCAGTTCTTC
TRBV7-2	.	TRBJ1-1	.	CASSLGVGNTEAFF	TGTGCCAGCAGCTTAGGTGTTGGTAACACTGAAGCTTTCTTT
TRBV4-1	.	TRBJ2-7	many	CASSQGAARGLSYEQYF	TGCGCCAGCAGCCAAGGGGCGGCCAGGGGCCTTTCCTACGAGCAGTACTTC
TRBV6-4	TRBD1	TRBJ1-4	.	CADRDRGPEKLFF	TGTGCCGACAGGGACAGGGGGCCCGAAAAACTGTTTTTT
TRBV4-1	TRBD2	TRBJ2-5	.	CASRKAGVETRYF	TGCGCTAGCAGGAAAGCGGGAGTGGAGACCCGGTACTTC
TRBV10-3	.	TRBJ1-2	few	CAISESEGGYGYTF	TGTGCCATCAGTGAGTCGGAGGGGGGGTATGGCTACACCTTC
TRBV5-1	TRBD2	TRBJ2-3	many	CASSFLAAGTDTQYF	TGCGCCAGCAGCTTTCTAGCGGCGGGCACAGATACGCAGTATTTT
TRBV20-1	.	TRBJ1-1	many	CSARAGGLNTEAFF	TGCAGTGCTAGAGCTGGCGGTCTGAACACTGAAGCTTTCTTT
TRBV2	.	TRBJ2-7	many	CASGGSSYEQYF	TGTGCCAGCGGCGGGTCCTCCTACGAGCAGTACTTC
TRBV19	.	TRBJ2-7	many	CASRKLGYEQYF	TGTGCCAGTAGGAAACTAGGTTACGAGCAGTACTTC